This T cell receptor (beta chain) is from a study of regulatory T cells in long-lasting Graves disease (dated by TCRdb to about 2021). Background on the whole study: Persistent Graves' disease meant more than 5 years of antithyroid drug treatment with TSH receptor autoantibodies that stayed positive. Persistent Graves' disease patients were compared with newly diagnosed Graves' disease patients by peripheral blood TCR sequencing and RNA sequencing. The study took place in China and was registered as a clinical trial. TCR sequencing covered 13 persistent and 20 newly diagnosed Graves' disease patients, about 35 samples in total. In the clinical cohort, patients with persistent Graves' disease had used antithyroid drugs for an average of around ten years.

This sample's time point label indicates: persistent/refractory GD, antithyroid drugs over 5 years with positive TRAb. RNA was extracted from PBMCs in TRIzol for both TCR sequencing and RNA sequencing. The diagnosis of Graves' disease was made according to American Thyroid Association guidelines. Recruitment of patients was carried out at an endocrinology department in Xi'an, China. Each patient gave roughly 10 milliliters of peripheral blood, collected in an EDTA anticoagulant tube. Ficoll Paque Plus density gradient separation was used to isolate PBMCs, and no further T cell sorting was performed. An Agilent 2100 Bioanalyzer and agarose gel were used to check RNA quality, and a NanoDrop 2000 was used to measure RNA concentration. With regard to this clonotype: No cognate antigen has been identified for it. Base qualities are not provided; no much larger clone lies one nucleotide away.

Results the study describes overall, beyond this receptor: Because the primary lesion, thyroid tissue, could not be accessed, the study looked at peripheral blood alone. Persistent Graves' disease patients showed lower TCR Shannon entropy and fewer highly expanded clones than newly diagnosed patients, suggesting clonal expansion. More public clonotypes were shared among persistent patients (roughly 3,000) than among newly diagnosed patients (966). Sequencing and analysis were restricted to the TCR beta chain. The authors acknowledged the small sample size as a limitation that may reduce accuracy.

The library was produced with multiplex PCR. TCRdb lists the instrument as Illumina HiSeq 4000. TCR beta libraries were built with iRepertoire HTBI primers and Arm-PCR amplification of CDR3 regions. Before sequencing, the PCR products underwent gel purification. From the authors' description of their analysis: A total of 62 TRBV and some 15 TRBJ segments were identified across samples and were used for gene usage analysis of CDR3 amino acid clonotypes. Filtered high-quality paired reads were merged into contigs using COPE and FqMerger. Contigs were aligned with BLAST to IMGT TRBV, TRBD and TRBJ reference genes, and CDR3 was defined per IMGT. Clonotypes above 0.1% frequency were classified as highly expanded clones. Shannon entropy was used to measure repertoire diversity, and the Gini coefficient was used to measure V-J evenness. Public clonotypes were defined as clonotypes shared by more than one individual. The public reads were run again by TCRdb, first through fastp at Q25 and then through MiXCR, and only productive beta chains were kept. One record per CDR3 amino acid sequence lists the most common genes and DNA. The V and J calls and clone size come from TCRdb's table, not from the authors' own analysis. The sample table shows a few hundred thousand distinct CDR3 sequences, and 20% to 30% are seen once. About a quarter of the sample goes to the ten largest clones.

The clonotype comes from a female donor with Graves disease. Here the sequenced sample was peripheral blood mononuclear cells (PBMCs), taken when the disease was refractory, from a patient treated with antithyroid drugs.

The nucleotides read TGTGCCAGCAGTGGACTGGGTGCCCTGGATGAAAAACTGTTTTTT. Its translation is CASSGLGALDEKLFF. The chain was built from TRBV12-3 or TRBV12-4 and TRBJ1-4; a confident D gene designation cannot be given. CDR3 length: 15 amino acids, cysteine to phenylalanine. Only the CDR3 region is kept as DNA, spanning 45 bases read in frame from base 1. V gives up 5 bases and J gives up 6 bases, and the segment between their germline ends measures 16 bases.